These T cell receptor beta chains were read from a single sample in a study of cytomegalovirus exposure and HLA in healthy donors. Produced via immunoSEQ multiplex PCR; TCRdb's table is partial and in-frame only. This sample has over 130,000 clones; more than 75% occur once, and the top ten carry 3% to 4%. Sequenced sample: PBMCs. All receptors come from a human donor in good health. CDR3s include the opening cysteine and the closing phenylalanine or tryptophan. Each record gives: D gene, clone size, J gene, V gene, CDR3 DNA, CDR3 protein. A D gene is named only where the DNA matches it firmly. Size values are once, few and many counts, or a class for expanded clones, and some rows have none.

>-|-|TRBJ2-5|TRBV6-5
TGTGCCAGCTATAGGGGCGGGGGCCAGACCCAGTACTTC
CASYRGGGQTQYF
>-|-|TRBJ1-5|TRBV5-1
TGCGCCAGCAGCGTGGAGGGGATTCGGGGCAATCAGCCCCAGCATTTT
CASSVEGIRGNQPQHF
>TRBD1|-|TRBJ1-5|TRBV11-3
TGTGCCAGCAGCTTCGCGGAGACAGGGGTCGGCAGCAATCAGCCCCAGCATTTT
CASSFAETGVGSNQPQHF
>TRBD1|-|TRBJ2-5|TRBV6-5
TGTGCCAGCAGTTCTTTGGGGCAGGGGGTAGAGACCCAGTACTTC
CASSSLGQGVETQYF
>TRBD1|-|TRBJ1-1|TRBV6-6
TGTGCCAGCAGTAGAGGACAGGGGGCGAGGACTGAAGCTTTCTTT
CASSRGQGARTEAFF
>TRBD1|few|TRBJ2-1|TRBV2
TGTGCCAGCAGTCTCGAACCGGGACAGGCGGTTATTGAGCAGTTCTTC
CASSLEPGQAVIEQFF
>-|-|TRBJ2-3|TRBV11-3
TGTGCCAGCAGCCCTGGGCAGGGATCGGATACGCAGTATTTT
CASSPGQGSDTQYF
>TRBD2|once|TRBJ2-1|TRBV4-3
TGCGCCAGCAGCCAGGGGACTAGCGGGAGTGAGCAGTTCTTC
CASSQGTSGSEQFF
>TRBD1|-|TRBJ2-7|TRBV5-6
TGTGCCAGCAGCTTGAGGTCAGGGGGCCTTTGGTACGAGCAGTACTTC
CASSLRSGGLWYEQYF
>-|-|TRBJ2-5|TRBV7-2
TGTGCCAGCAGCTTAAAGGGGTCGGAGACCCAGTACTTC
CASSLKGSETQYF
>TRBD1|few|TRBJ2-1|TRBV7-2
TGTGCCAGCAGTCTACGACAGGGGATGGGGAATGAGCAGTTCTTC
CASSLRQGMGNEQFF
>-|-|TRBJ2-3|TRBV30
TGTGCCTGGAGGGCGGCGGGGACGATAGATACGCAGTATTTT
CAWRAAGTIDTQYF
>TRBD1|-|TRBJ2-3|TRBV5-1
TGCGCCAGCAGCTTGGTTCGGGACAGAGGTAAAACTAGCACAGATACGCAGTATTTT
CASSLVRDRGKTSTDTQYF
>TRBD2|-|TRBJ2-7|TRBV11-2
TGTGCCAGCAGCGAACTAGCGGGAGCTGTCTTC
CASSELAGAVF
>-|-|TRBJ2-6|TRBV5-8
TGTGCCAGCAGCTTACCAGGGATCTCTGGGGCCAACGTCCTGACTTTC
CASSLPGISGANVLTF
>TRBD1|-|TRBJ1-5|TRBV6-5
TGTGCCAGCAGCCCACAGGGGCGAGGGCAGCCCCAGCATTTT
CASSPQGRGQPQHF
>TRBD1|-|TRBJ2-1|TRBV11-2
TGTGCCAGCAGCTCAGGGGGATCGAGCTCCTACAATGAGCAGTTCTTC
CASSSGGSSSYNEQFF
>TRBD1|-|TRBJ1-4|TRBV2
TGTGCCAGCAGTGCCCGGGACAGGGGAGCAGCAACTAATGAAAAACTGTTTTTT
CASSARDRGAATNEKLFF
>-|-|TRBJ1-2|TRBV27
TGTGCCAGCAGTTTTGAGGGGGTAGTCTACACCTTC
CASSFEGVVYTF
>-|-|TRBJ2-5|TRBV2
TGTGCCAGCAGGAAGAACCGAGAAGAGACCCAGTACTTC
CASRKNREETQYF
>-|-|TRBJ1-5|TRBV19
TGTGCCAGTAGTCGATCGCCCCAGGCTACCACCAAAAATCAGCCCCAGCATTTT
CASSRSPQATTKNQPQHF
>-|-|TRBJ2-1|TRBV6-5
TGTGCCAGCAGGGGGCTCGACAGACCGAAGCAGTTCTTC
CASRGLDRPKQFF
>TRBD2|-|TRBJ2-5|TRBV28
TGTGCCAGCAGCTCCCCCCACAGCGGGAGAGAGACCCAGTACTTC
CASSSPHSGRETQYF
>TRBD1|-|TRBJ2-3|TRBV10-3
TGTGCCATCAGTGTAGACAGGGCAGATACGCAGTATTTT
CAISVDRADTQYF
>TRBD2|-|TRBJ2-1|TRBV14
TGTGCCAGCAGCCAGCCCAGACTAGCGGGAGGGGGTGAGCAGTTCTTC
CASSQPRLAGGGEQFF
>-|-|TRBJ1-4|TRBV6-1
TGTGCCAGCAGTGTTTTAAGAGGAGGGTACGGTGAAAAACTGTTTTTT
CASSVLRGGYGEKLFF
>-|-|TRBJ1-3|TRBV10-2
TGCGCCAGCAGTGCGACAGACCCACTCTCTGGAAACACCATATATTTT
CASSATDPLSGNTIYF
>TRBD2|-|TRBJ2-3|TRBV5-4
TGTGCCAGCAGCCCGATAGCGGGGGAAAGCACAGATACGCAGTATTTT
CASSPIAGESTDTQYF
>TRBD2|-|TRBJ2-2|TRBV7-9
TGTGCCAGCAGCCTTAGCGGGGGGTTCCCCGGGGAGCTGTTTTTT
CASSLSGGFPGELFF
>TRBD1|few|TRBJ1-5|TRBV5-1
TGCGCCAGCAGCTTGGGACAGGGTGGTCAGCCCCAGCATTTT
CASSLGQGGQPQHF
>TRBD1|few|TRBJ1-1|TRBV6-5
TGTGCCAGCAGCCGAAACCAGGGGGCGCAGTACGAAGCTTTCTTT
CASSRNQGAQYEAFF
>-|-|TRBJ1-1|TRBV15
TGTGCCACCAGCAGAGATAAAGGGGAGAACACTGAAGCTTTCTTT
CATSRDKGENTEAFF
>TRBD2|few|TRBJ2-5|TRBV11-1
TGTGCCTCTCGGGTTAGCGGGGGAACACTACAAGAGACCCAGTACTTC
CASRVSGGTLQETQYF
>-|-|TRBJ2-7|TRBV1
TGCACCAGCAGCCAAGATCTCGGGAGTTCCTACGAGCAGTACTTC
CTSSQDLGSSYEQYF
>-|-|TRBJ1-2|TRBV5-1
TGCGCCAGCAGCTTGGACCGGGTTCGGGGCTATGGCTACACCTTC
CASSLDRVRGYGYTF
>TRBD1|-|TRBJ2-2|TRBV5-1
TGCGCCAGCAGCATACTACAGGGGGCCGCGAACACCGGGGAGCTGTTTTTT
CASSILQGAANTGELFF
>TRBD2|-|TRBJ2-7|TRBV29-1
TGCAGCGTTGGCGGGAGGGCCTCCTACGAGCAGTACTTC
CSVGGRASYEQYF
>TRBD2|-|TRBJ2-5|TRBV7-9
TGTGCCAGCAGATCCGGACTAGCGGATAAAGAGACCCAGTACTTC
CASRSGLADKETQYF
>-|-|TRBJ1-1|TRBV28
TGTGCCAGCACCGTTGGGGGGGCGATTATGAACACTGAAGCTTTCTTT
CASTVGGAIMNTEAFF
>TRBD1|-|TRBJ2-7|TRBV29-1
TGCAGCGTATCTGGGACAGGGGGCTACGAGCAGTACTTC
CSVSGTGGYEQYF
>TRBD2|-|TRBJ2-7|TRBV28
TGTGCCAGCAGTCCTAGCGGGAGGGCCCGCGAGCAGTACTTC
CASSPSGRAREQYF
>-|-|TRBJ2-4|TRBV5-1
TGCGCCAGCAGTCCAGAGGGCCCCAAAAACATTCAGTACTTC
CASSPEGPKNIQYF
>TRBD1|-|TRBJ1-6|TRBV30
TGTGCCTGGAGTGTTGGGACAGGGGACTCACCCCTCCACTTT
CAWSVGTGDSPLHF
>-|-|TRBJ2-7|TRBV11-2
TGTGCCAGCAGCCCCTTCCCCTGGACAGACAGTTCCCCGAAGCAGTACTTC
CASSPFPWTDSSPKQYF
>TRBD1|-|TRBJ2-7|TRBV5-1
TGCGCCAGCAGCCCCGACAGGGCGTCCGAGCAGTACTTC
CASSPDRASEQYF
>TRBD1|-|TRBJ2-2|TRBV25-1
TGTGCCAGCTTACAGGGGGGCACCGGGGAGCTGTTTTTT
CASLQGGTGELFF
>TRBD1|-|TRBJ2-7|TRBV5-5
TGTGCCAGCAGGGACCGGGACAGGCCCTACGAGCAGTACTTC
CASRDRDRPYEQYF
>-|few|TRBJ1-1|TRBV6-5
TGTGCCAGCAGTTACGGGAGGTGCAACACTGAAGCTTTCTTT
CASSYGRCNTEAFF
>-|-|TRBJ1-1|TRBV27
TGTGCCAGCAGTTTATCTGGGAGTACGACTGAAGCTTTCTTT
CASSLSGSTTEAFF
>TRBD2|-|TRBJ2-7|TRBV19
TGTGCCAGTAGTATCGGATCGGGCGGGGGTCCCTCCTACGAGCAGTACTTC
CASSIGSGGGPSYEQYF
>-|-|TRBJ1-1|TRBV25-1
TGTGCCAGCAGTGCGCTATCCACAGGGAACACTGAAGCTTTCTTT
CASSALSTGNTEAFF
>TRBD1|-|TRBJ2-1|TRBV25-1
TGTGCCAGCAGTCGACAGGGCCGGGATGAGCAGTTCTTC
CASSRQGRDEQFF
>TRBD2|once|TRBJ2-1|TRBV19
TGTGCCAGTAGTACACGACTTAGCGGGAGGCACAATGAGCAGTTCTTC
CASSTRLSGRHNEQFF
>-|-|TRBJ1-1|TRBV4-2
TGTGCCAGCAGCCACTCCCTCGGGGGGCTTGAAGCTTTCTTT
CASSHSLGGLEAFF
>TRBD1|-|TRBJ1-1|TRBV7-9
TGTGCCAGCAGCTCCAGACAGGGAAGGAACACTGAAGCTTTCTTT
CASSSRQGRNTEAFF
>-|-|TRBJ2-3|TRBV4-2
TGTGCCAGCAGCCAAGATCCAGGGTCCAGCTCAGATACGCAGTATTTT
CASSQDPGSSSDTQYF
>-|-|TRBJ1-1|TRBV5-1
TGCGCCAGCAGCTTCGTACAGGGCTCTATGAACACTGAAGCTTTCTTT
CASSFVQGSMNTEAFF
>TRBD1|-|TRBJ2-7|TRBV18
TGTGCCAGCTCACCCATCGTGACAGGGGAGTACTACGAGCAGTACTTC
CASSPIVTGEYYEQYF
>-|-|TRBJ2-5|TRBV6-1
TGTGCCAGCAGTGAAGTGGTTGAGGAGCTAGAGACCCAGTACTTC
CASSEVVEELETQYF
>TRBD1|-|TRBJ1-2|TRBV5-1
TGCGCCAGCAGCTTCCAGACAGGGGGCGAGGGCTACACCTTC
CASSFQTGGEGYTF